The 25 T cell receptor beta chains reported below all come from one sample, sequenced in a study of PD-1 blockade in mismatch repair-deficient tumors. Profiled with immunoSEQ multiplex PCR; TCRdb holds only in-frame clones, not every one. The sample includes some 120,000 clones, 60% to 85% seen only once; the top ten take about 4.7%. This specimen consisted of peripheral blood, obtained 60 weeks after starting pembrolizumab. These receptors all stem from an adult with mismatch repair-deficient cancer.

The chain recombines TRBV21-1 with TRBJ1-2. TRBV21-1 is assigned pseudogene status. The CDR3 extends over 15 amino acids. Written as DNA, the CDR3 is TGTGCCAGCAGCGGCTGGGAGGCAGTTAACTATGGCTACACCTTC. Protein product: CASSGWEAVNYGYTF.

The chain combines TRBV4-1 with TRBJ2-3; possibly TRBD1 for D (6 bases). Trimming cost V 4 bases and J 0 bases, with 11 bases left between them. Germline assignment: CDR1 MGHRA and CDR2 YSYEKL. The CDR3 sequence is 15 residues long. The CDR3 protein is CASSLRQASTDTQYF. The CDR3 bases are TGCGCCAGCAGCCTCCGACAGGCTAGCACAGATACGCAGTATTTT.

This clone came up once. J is TRBJ1-2 and V is TRBV19; no definite D call. The germline V and J ends were trimmed by 2 bases and 7 bases, with 11 bases remaining between them. The CDR3 sequence is 13 residues long. CDR1 and CDR2 (germline): LNHDA, SQIVND (reference sequence). CDR3 nucleotides: TGTGCCAGTAGTATACAGGAGACGGGTGGCTACACCTTC. This codes for CASSIQETGGYTF. The complete variable domain, with remaining parts taken from reference TRBV19 and TRBJ1-2, reads DGGITQSPKYLFRKEGQNVTLSCEQNLNHDAMYWYRQDPGQGLRLIYYSQIVNDFQKGDIAEGYSVSREKKESFPLTVTSAQKNPTAFYLCASSIQETGGYTFGSGTRLTVV.

This sequence joins TRBV30 and TRBJ1-1; no clear D. Between the trimmed V and J ends, which lost 5 bases and 1 base, there was a span of 17 bases. In germline, CDR1 is GTSNPN, CDR2 SVGIG (reference sequence). The CDR3 runs to 15 residues. Here the CDR3 DNA reads TGTGCCTGGTTCCCCCCCCGGGCCCCGAACACTGAAGCTTTCTTT. Translation: CAWFPPRAPNTEAFF. Based on the CDR3 plus reference TRBV30 and TRBJ1-1, the full variable domain is SQTIHQWPATLVQPVGSPLSLECTVEGTSNPNLYWYRQAAGRGLQLLFYSVGIGQISSEVPQNLSASRPQDRQFILSSKKLLLSDSGFYLCAWFPPRAPNTEAFFGQGTRLTVV.

This clone was seen more than once but under ten times. The rearrangement links TRBV11-2 to TRBJ2-7; 8 nucleotides line up with TRBD2. The CDR3 runs to 15 residues. Germline V gene lookup returns CDR1 SGHAT and CDR2 FQNNGV. Trimming took 3 bases from V and 2 from J; bases not matched to a gene: 6. The CDR3, as DNA: TGTGCCAGCAGCTTGGCCAGCGGGAGAACCTACGAGCAGTACTTC. Its protein product is CASSLASGRTYEQYF.

The chain links TRBV10-1 to TRBJ2-1; TRBD2 aligns across 7 bases. The CDR3 runs 13 residues. J lost 11 bases, V lost 0 bases, and 4 bases had no gene match. The germline V gene encodes CDR1 WNHNN and CDR2 SYGVQD (reference sequence). Here the CDR3 DNA reads TGCGCCAGCAGTGAGTCGAGGGAGGGACAGCAGTTCTTC. This sequence encodes CASSESREGQQFF.

CDR3 protein: CASSSFGVYNEQFF. The CDR3, as DNA: TGTGCCAGCAGCTCCTTTGGCGTCTACAATGAGCAGTTCTTC. This rearrangement joins TRBV7-3 to TRBJ2-1; D is undetermined. CDR1 and CDR2 (germline): SGHTA, FQGTGA. V shed 4 bases and J shed 3 bases, with 10 bases lying between them. The CDR3 has 14 residues.

The rearrangement joins TRBV5-1 to TRBJ1-1, with TRBD1 matching over 8 bases. The CDR3 is made up of 14 amino acids. Germline V CDR1 and CDR2: SGHRS, YFSETQ. The V and J ends lost 4 bases and 0 bases, in that order; junction bases with no gene match: 2. As DNA, the CDR3 is TGCGCCAGCAGCGGGGACAGGATGAACACTGAAGCTTTCTTT. Protein product: CASSGDRMNTEAFF. Full variable domain (outside the CDR3, taken from reference TRBV5-1 and TRBJ1-1): KAGVTQTPRYLIKTRGQQVTLSCSPISGHRSVSWYQQTPGQGLQFLFEYFSETQRNKGNFPGRFSGRQFSNSRSEMNVSTLELGDSALYLCASSGDRMNTEAFFGQGTRLTVV.

The chain joins TRBV11-2 to TRBJ2-2; D call uncertain. V was clipped by 6 bases and J by 5 bases, with 10 bases between them. The CDR3 extends over 13 amino acids. Germline V CDR1 and CDR2: SGHAT, FQNNGV. CDR3 sequence (DNA): TGTGCCAGCAGGGAGTCTGGGACCGGGGAGCTGTTTTTT. It is translated as CASRESGTGELFF.

The CDR3 region is CASRIQGSYEQYF. The CDR3 DNA follows: TGTGCCAGCAGAATACAGGGGTCCTACGAGCAGTACTTC. V is TRBV6-5 and J is TRBJ2-7; 7 bases are shared with TRBD1. Germline V gene sequence: CDR1 MNHEY, CDR2 SVGAGI. The CDR3 runs to 13 residues. V shed 6 bases, J shed 1 base, and the junction held 3 bases outside the gene matches.

This sequence joins TRBV29-1 and TRBJ2-3; D may correspond to TRBD1 or TRBD2 (5 bases each). Trimming stripped 8 bases from V and 6 bases from J, with 15 bases between. There are 12 residues in the CDR3. Germline V gene sequence: CDR1 SQVTM, CDR2 ANQGSEA. The CDR3 sequence is CSFFRENDTQYF. The DNA of the CDR3 is TGCAGCTTCTTCAGGGAGAACGATACGCAGTATTTT.

The J gene is TRBJ2-3, the V gene TRBV4-1; D uncertain. V was clipped by 1 base and J by 3 bases, with 8 bases between them. CDR1 MGHRA and CDR2 YSYEKL come from the germline V gene. There are 14 residues in the CDR3. CDR3 in amino acids: CASSQGGYTDTQYF. CDR3 bases: TGCGCCAGCAGCCAAGGCGGCTATACAGATACGCAGTATTTT.

This chain links TRBV6-6 with TRBJ2-1, with 11 nucleotides matching TRBD2. V lost 9 bases and J lost 9; bases outside the gene matches: 13. Looked up from germline, CDR1 is MNHNY and CDR2 is SVGAGI (reference sequence). This CDR3 is built from 15 residues. The CDR3 sequence: CASTTLAGAITEQFF. The DNA of the CDR3 is TGTGCCAGTACCACACTAGCGGGAGCGATAACTGAGCAGTTCTTC.

The chain links TRBV6-1 to TRBJ1-1; D uncertain. CDR3 length: 15 residues. Per germline, CDR1 MNHNS and CDR2 SASEGT. V lost 3 bases, J lost 2 bases, and 13 bases lay in between. For the CDR3, the DNA is TGTGCCAGCAGTGATTACGTGACCCCCAACACTGAAGCTTTCTTT. Encoded protein: CASSDYVTPNTEAFF.

The V and J genes are TRBV19 and TRBJ2-7; 8 nucleotides match TRBD2. Germline assignment: CDR1 LNHDA and CDR2 SQIVND (reference sequence). The CDR3 covers 14 residues. The V segment lost 1 base and the J segment 3 bases; nucleotides outside the gene matches: 2. The DNA of the CDR3 is TGTGCCAGTAGTATAGGTAGCGGGAACTACGAGCAGTACTTC. Translating it yields CASSIGSGNYEQYF.

The genes are TRBV7-3 and TRBJ2-1; 8 nucleotides line up with TRBD1. V lost 4 bases to trimming and J lost 0 bases; unmatched junction nucleotides: 2. The CDR3 has 15 amino acids. CDR1 is SGHTA and CDR2 is FQGTGA in the germline V gene. DNA of the CDR3: TGTGCCAGCAGCTATGGGACAGGCTCCTACAATGAGCAGTTCTTC. It yields the protein CASSYGTGSYNEQFF.

This clone came up once. The J gene is TRBJ2-7, the V gene TRBV5-5; TRBD2 agrees at 10 bases. The V segment lost 2 bases and the J segment 2 bases; nucleotides outside the gene matches: 7. The length of the CDR3 is 16 residues. Germline lookup yields CDR1 SGHKS and CDR2 YYEKEE (reference sequence). The CDR3 loop reads CASSFKLAGRPYEQYF. CDR3 coding DNA: TGTGCCAGCAGCTTTAAACTAGCGGGACGGCCCTACGAGCAGTACTTC.

This sequence joins TRBV6-5 and TRBJ2-7; tentatively, D is TRBD1 (6 bases). The CDR3 covers 15 residues. V shed 6 bases and J shed 3 bases, with 18 bases lying between them. The germline V gene encodes CDR1 MNHEY and CDR2 SVGAGI. CDR3 sequence (DNA): TGTGCCAGCAGCCCAAAACCGGGACAAAGCTACGAGCAGTACTTC. As protein: CASSPKPGQSYEQYF.

V and J are TRBV19 and TRBJ2-3; TRBD2 matches at 7 bases. Germline values: CDR1 LNHDA, CDR2 SQIVND (reference sequence). This CDR3 is built from 12 residues. Unmatched junction bases numbered 2, after V lost 5 bases and J lost 6 bases. The CDR3 protein is CASSPGGDTQYF. The CDR3 DNA sequence: TGTGCCAGTAGTCCCGGGGGGGATACGCAGTATTTT.

This clone was picked up a small number of times. The chain has TRBV19 and TRBJ1-2; 8 positions match TRBD1. The CDR3 consists of 14 residues. V lost 7 bases and J lost 5; bases outside the gene matches: 9. Germline V gene data show CDR1 as LNHDA and CDR2 as SQIVND (reference sequence). The CDR3 DNA follows: TGTGCCAGTAAGTTCGGGACAGGAGAGTATGGCTACACCTTC. Its protein product is CASKFGTGEYGYTF.

The count of this clone is one. The chain uses TRBV5-4 and TRBJ2-1; D not resolved. Germline lookup yields CDR1 SGHNT and CDR2 YYREEE (reference sequence). The CDR3 consists of 14 residues. Trimming took off 6 bases at V and 0 bases at J, with 10 bases between the two ends. In DNA, the CDR3 is TGTGCCAGCATTGTCTGGGGCTCCTACAATGAGCAGTTCTTC. Amino acids: CASIVWGSYNEQFF.

The chain links TRBV21-1 to TRBJ1-1; the table names TRBD1, a call not compared with the DNA. TRBV21-1 is a listed pseudogene. The CDR3 runs 16 residues. DNA of the CDR3: TGTGCCAGCAGCAAAGCGCAGGGGGGAGTGGACACTGAAGCTTTCTTT. Translated: CASSKAQGGVDTEAFF.

This clone has more than one count but fewer than ten. The chain joins TRBV4-2 to TRBJ1-5; 11 bases are a match to TRBD1. Germline V gene lookup returns CDR1 LGHNA and CDR2 YNFKEQ. The trim removed 1 base at V and 5 bases at J, leaving 1 base unmatched. The CDR3 runs 15 residues. CDR3 amino acids: CASSQGDRGDQPQHF. CDR3 bases: TGTGCCAGCAGCCAAGGGGACAGGGGGGATCAGCCCCAGCATTTT.

This chain connects TRBV25-1 to TRBJ1-2, with D maybe TRBD1 (6 bases). The V and J ends lost 4 bases and 8 bases respectively, with 14 bases between them. The CDR3 is made up of 13 amino acids. Looked up from germline, CDR1 is MGHDK and CDR2 is SYGVNS. The CDR3 nucleotides are TGTGCCAGCAGTGCCGACAGGTTGGGAGGCTACACCTTC. Its protein is CASSADRLGGYTF.

J is TRBJ2-1 and V is TRBV7-2; D uncertain. Trimming removed 1 base from V and 6 bases from J, with 13 bases in between. Germline-derived CDR1 and CDR2 are SGHTA and FQGNSA. This CDR3 contains 15 residues. The CDR3 is CASSLGLIDFNEQFF. For the CDR3, the DNA is TGTGCCAGCAGCTTAGGACTGATTGACTTCAATGAGCAGTTCTTC.